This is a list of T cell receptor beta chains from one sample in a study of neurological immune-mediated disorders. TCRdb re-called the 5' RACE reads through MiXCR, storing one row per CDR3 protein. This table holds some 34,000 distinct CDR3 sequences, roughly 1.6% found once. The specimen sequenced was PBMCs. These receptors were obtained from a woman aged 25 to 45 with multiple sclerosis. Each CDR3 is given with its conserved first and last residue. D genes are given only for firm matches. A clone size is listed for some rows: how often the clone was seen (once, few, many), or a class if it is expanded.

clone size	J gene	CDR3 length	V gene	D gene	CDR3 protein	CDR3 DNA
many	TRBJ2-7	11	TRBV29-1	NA	CSVAGNHEQYF	TGCAGCGTGGCGGGGAACCACGAGCAGTACTTC
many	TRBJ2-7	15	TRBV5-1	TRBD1	CASSLGGQGVYEQYF	TGCGCCAGCAGCTTGGGGGGACAGGGTGTCTACGAGCAGTACTTC
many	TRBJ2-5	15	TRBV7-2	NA	CASSLGGRGQETQYF	TGTGCCAGCAGCTTAGGGGGGAGAGGACAAGAGACCCAGTACTTC
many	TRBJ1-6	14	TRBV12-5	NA	CASGLPDPGSPLHF	TGTGCTAGTGGTTTGCCAGACCCGGGATCACCCCTCCACTTT
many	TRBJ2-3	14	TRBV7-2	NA	CASSPGTGTDTQYF	TGTGCCAGCAGTCCCGGGACGGGCACAGATACGCAGTATTTT
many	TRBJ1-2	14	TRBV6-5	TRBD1	CASRTGGADYGYTF	TGTGCCAGCAGAACAGGGGGCGCGGACTATGGCTACACCTTC
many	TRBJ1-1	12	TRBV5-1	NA	CASRDGGTEAFF	TGCGCCAGCAGGGACGGGGGCACTGAAGCTTTCTTT
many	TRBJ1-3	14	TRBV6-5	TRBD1	CASSGTGIGNTIYF	TGTGCCAGCAGTGGGACAGGGATCGGAAACACCATATATTTT
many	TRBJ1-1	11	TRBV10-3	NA	CAIQAGSEAFF	TGTGCCATCCAGGCAGGGTCGGAAGCTTTCTTT
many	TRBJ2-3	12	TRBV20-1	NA	CSARIAVATQYF	TGCAGTGCTAGAATAGCTGTCGCTACGCAGTATTTT
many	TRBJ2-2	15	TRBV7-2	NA	CASSWGRRGTGELFF	TGTGCCAGCAGCTGGGGGCGAAGGGGAACCGGGGAGCTGTTTTTT
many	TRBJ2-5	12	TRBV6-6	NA	CASSYSYETQYF	TGTGCCAGCAGTTACTCTTATGAGACCCAGTACTTC
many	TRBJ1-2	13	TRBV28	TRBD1	CASSGDREYGYTF	TGTGCCAGCAGTGGGGACAGGGAGTATGGCTACACCTTC
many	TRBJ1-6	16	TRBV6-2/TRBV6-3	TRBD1	CASSQTRDRRRSPLHF	TGTGCCAGCAGTCAAACTCGGGACAGGCGAAGGTCACCCCTCCACTTT
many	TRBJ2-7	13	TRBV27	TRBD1	CASSMGQGFEQYF	TGTGCCAGCAGTATGGGACAGGGATTCGAGCAGTACTTC
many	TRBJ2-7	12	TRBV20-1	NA	CSARDRAGSMYF	TGCAGTGCTAGAGATCGGGCGGGCTCAATGTACTTC
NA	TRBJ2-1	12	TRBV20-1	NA	CSLDSSYNEQFF	TGCAGCCTTGACAGCTCCTACAATGAGCAGTTCTTC
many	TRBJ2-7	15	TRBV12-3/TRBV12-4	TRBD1	CASVPRQGVLYEQYF	TGTGCCAGCGTGCCGAGACAGGGGGTCCTCTACGAGCAGTACTTC
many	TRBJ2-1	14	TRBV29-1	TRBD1	CSVADRVGGGEQFF	TGCAGCGTAGCCGACAGGGTAGGTGGTGGTGAGCAGTTCTTC
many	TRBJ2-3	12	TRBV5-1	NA	CASSWEKDTQYF	TGCGCCAGCAGCTGGGAGAAAGATACGCAGTATTTT
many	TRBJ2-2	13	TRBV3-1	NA	CASSQLAGGELFF	TGTGCCAGCAGCCAACTAGCAGGCGGGGAGCTGTTTTTT
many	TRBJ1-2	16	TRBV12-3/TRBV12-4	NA	CASSLDGTRRRYGYTF	TGTGCCAGCAGTTTGGATGGGACACGTAGGCGCTATGGCTACACCTTC
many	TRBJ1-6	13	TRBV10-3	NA	CAISRENNSPLHF	TGTGCCATCAGCCGGGAAAATAATTCACCCCTCCACTTT
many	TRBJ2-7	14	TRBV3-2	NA	CASNIRDADYEQYF	TGTGCCAGCAATATCCGGGACGCCGACTACGAGCAGTACTTC
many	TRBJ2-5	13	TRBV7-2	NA	CASSLSFQETQYF	TGTGCCAGCAGCTTATCGTTCCAAGAGACCCAGTACTTC
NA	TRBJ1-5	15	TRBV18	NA	CASSLFGGILQPQHF	TGTGCCAGCTCACTCTTTGGGGGGATCCTTCAGCCCCAGCATTTT
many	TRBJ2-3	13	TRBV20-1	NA	CSVAPFRTDTQYF	TGCAGTGTGGCCCCTTTCCGCACAGATACGCAGTATTTT
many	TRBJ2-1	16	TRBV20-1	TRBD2	CSATLGSGESYNEQFF	TGCAGTGCTACCCTGGGCAGCGGGGAATCCTACAATGAGCAGTTCTTC
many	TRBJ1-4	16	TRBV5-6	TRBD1	CASSLAEGQGHEKLFF	TGTGCCAGCAGCTTGGCCGAGGGACAGGGGCATGAAAAACTGTTTTTT
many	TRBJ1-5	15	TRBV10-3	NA	CAISPGGSVNQPQHF	TGTGCCATCTCGCCCGGAGGAAGCGTCAATCAGCCCCAGCATTTT
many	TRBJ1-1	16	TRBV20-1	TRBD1	CSARLSLGQGGTEAFF	TGCAGTGCTAGATTATCACTGGGACAGGGGGGCACTGAAGCTTTCTTT
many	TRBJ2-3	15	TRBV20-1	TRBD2	CSASGTTSSTDTQYF	TGCAGTGCAAGCGGGACCACTTCTAGCACAGATACGCAGTATTTT
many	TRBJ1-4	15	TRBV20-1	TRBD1	CSAPSKGATNEKLFF	TGCAGTGCCCCATCAAAGGGGGCCACTAATGAAAAACTGTTTTTT
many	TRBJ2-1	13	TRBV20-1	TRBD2	CRATSSLDNEQFF	TGCAGAGCGACTAGCAGCTTAGACAATGAGCAGTTCTTC
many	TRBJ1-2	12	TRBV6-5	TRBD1	CASSPDREGYTF	TGTGCCAGCAGTCCGGACAGGGAGGGCTACACCTTC
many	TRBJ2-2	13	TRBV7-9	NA	CASSRTATGELFF	TGTGCCAGCAGCAGAACAGCTACCGGGGAGCTGTTTTTT
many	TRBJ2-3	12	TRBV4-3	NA	CASSQRPDTQYF	TGCGCCAGCAGCCAAAGACCAGATACGCAGTATTTT
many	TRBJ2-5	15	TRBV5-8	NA	CASSLGQLNQETQYF	TGTGCCAGCAGCTTGGGCCAGCTTAACCAAGAGACCCAGTACTTC
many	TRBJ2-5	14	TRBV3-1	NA	CASSQILSRGTQYF	TGTGCCAGCAGCCAAATCTTATCCCGTGGGACCCAGTACTTC
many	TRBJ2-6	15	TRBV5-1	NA	CASIRGGSGANVLTF	TGCGCCAGCATTAGAGGGGGATCTGGGGCCAACGTCCTGACTTTC
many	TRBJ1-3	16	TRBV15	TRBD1	CATSREQGTSGNTIYF	TGTGCCACCAGCAGAGAACAGGGGACCTCTGGAAACACCATATATTTT
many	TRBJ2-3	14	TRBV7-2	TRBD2	CASSISGGTDTQYF	TGTGCCAGCAGCATTAGCGGGGGCACAGATACGCAGTATTTT
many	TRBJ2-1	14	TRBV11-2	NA	CASSLSGTYNEQFF	TGTGCCAGCAGCTTATCAGGTACCTACAATGAGCAGTTCTTC
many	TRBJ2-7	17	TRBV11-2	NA	CASSLAPHMESPYEQYF	TGTGCCAGCAGCTTAGCCCCGCACATGGAATCCCCCTACGAGCAGTACTTC
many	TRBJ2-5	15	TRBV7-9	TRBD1	CASSSRDRGEETQYF	TGTGCCAGCAGCTCGAGGGACAGGGGGGAAGAGACCCAGTACTTC
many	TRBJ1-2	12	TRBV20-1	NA	CSAPRENYGYTF	TGCAGTGCCCCAAGGGAGAACTATGGCTACACCTTC
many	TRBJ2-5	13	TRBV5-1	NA	CASSLKGMETQYF	TGCGCCAGCAGCTTAAAGGGTATGGAGACCCAGTACTTC
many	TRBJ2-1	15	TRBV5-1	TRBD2	CASSPRGGAGNEQFF	TGCGCCAGCAGCCCGCGGGGGGGCGCGGGCAATGAGCAGTTCTTC
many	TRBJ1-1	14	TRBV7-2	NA	CASSLNMGSPEAFF	TGTGCCAGCAGCTTGAACATGGGGTCTCCCGAAGCTTTCTTT
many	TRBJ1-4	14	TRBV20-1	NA	CSAIEGLGLEKLFF	TGCAGTGCTATTGAGGGGCTTGGTCTCGAAAAACTGTTTTTT